The clone carrying this T cell receptor beta chain turned up a few times. What it binds is not known. TCRdb reprocessed the reads via MiXCR and lists one record per CDR3 protein. In the table there are roughly 920,000 distinct CDR3 sequences, approximately 33% of which are singletons. Trimming cost V 5 bases and J 9 bases; bases outside gene matches: 13. This CDR3 comprises 17 residues. The sample originates from a study of T cell repertoires in cytomegalovirus infection. Study-wide points: HLA-C-restricted CMV clonotypes gave the most frequent clonotype in two of eight donors.

This receptor was obtained from a human donor in good health (CMV status not recorded). Some clones in this sample may be carry-over from other donors' samples. The sample was cultured CD8+ T cells from PBMCs, taken from culture after CMV antigen stimulation. The V call is TRBV12-3 or TRBV12-4, the J call TRBJ1-6, with 10 bases lining up with TRBD1. The CDR3 DNA follows: TGTGCCAGCAGTCCCCGGGGACAGGGGCAATTGGGTTCACCCCTCCACTTT. Protein: CASSPRGQGQLGSPLHF.